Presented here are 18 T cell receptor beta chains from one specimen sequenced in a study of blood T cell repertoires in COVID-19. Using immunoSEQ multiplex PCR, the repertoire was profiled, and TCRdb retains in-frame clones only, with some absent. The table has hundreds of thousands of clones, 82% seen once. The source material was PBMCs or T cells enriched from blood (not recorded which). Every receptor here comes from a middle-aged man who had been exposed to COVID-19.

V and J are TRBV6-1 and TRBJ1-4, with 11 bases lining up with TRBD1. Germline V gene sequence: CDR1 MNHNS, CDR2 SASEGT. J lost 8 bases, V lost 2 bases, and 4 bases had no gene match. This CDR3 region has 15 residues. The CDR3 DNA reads TGTGCCAGCAGTGAAAACCGGGACAGGGGGGAAAAACTGTTTTTT. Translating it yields CASSENRDRGEKLFF.

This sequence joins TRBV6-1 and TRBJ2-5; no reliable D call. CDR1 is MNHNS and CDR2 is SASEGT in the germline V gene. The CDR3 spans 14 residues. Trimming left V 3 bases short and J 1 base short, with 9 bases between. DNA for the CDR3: TGTGCCAGCAGTGATCCTAGGTCCCAAGAGACCCAGTACTTC. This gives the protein CASSDPRSQETQYF.

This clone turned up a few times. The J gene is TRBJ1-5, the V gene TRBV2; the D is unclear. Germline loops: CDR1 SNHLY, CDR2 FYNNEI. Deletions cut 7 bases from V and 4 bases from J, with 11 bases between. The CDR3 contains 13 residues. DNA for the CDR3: TGTGCCAGCACTGGAGGCGGTAATCAGCCCCAGCATTTT. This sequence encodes CASTGGGNQPQHF. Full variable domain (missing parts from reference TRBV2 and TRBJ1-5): EPEVTQTPSHQVTQMGQEVILRCVPISNHLYFYWYRQILGQKVEFLVSFYNNEISEKSEIFDDQFSVERPDGSNFTLKIRSTKLEDSAMYFCASTGGGNQPQHFGDGTRLSIL.

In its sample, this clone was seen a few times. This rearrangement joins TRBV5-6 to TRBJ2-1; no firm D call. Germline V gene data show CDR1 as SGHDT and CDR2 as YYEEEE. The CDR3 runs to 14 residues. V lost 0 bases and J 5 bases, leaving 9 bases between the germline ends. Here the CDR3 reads CASSLGHGNNEQFF. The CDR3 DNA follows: TGTGCCAGCAGCTTGGGTCATGGCAACAATGAGCAGTTCTTC.

The CDR3 DNA sequence: TGTGCCAGCGTCGCACCAGGGAACACTGAAGCTTTCTTT. Encoded protein: CASVAPGNTEAFF. The J gene is TRBJ1-1, the V gene TRBV6-5; D call uncertain. The CDR3 is 13 amino acids. V was clipped by 8 bases and J by 1 base, with 11 bases between them. Germline loops: CDR1 MNHEY, CDR2 SVGAGI.

The CDR3 sequence: CASRLSSVEETQYF. CDR3 DNA sequence: TGCGCCAGCAGGCTTTCCAGTGTTGAAGAGACCCAGTACTTC. The rearrangement links TRBV5-1 to TRBJ2-5; D gene unclear. Germline CDR1 SGHRS, CDR2 YFSETQ. V lost 5 bases and J lost 3, with 14 bases in between. This CDR3 is built from 14 residues. The full variable domain, with the rest looked up from reference TRBV5-1 and TRBJ2-5, is KAGVTQTPRYLIKTRGQQVTLSCSPISGHRSVSWYQQTPGQGLQFLFEYFSETQRNKGNFPGRFSGRQFSNSRSEMNVSTLELGDSALYLCASRLSSVEETQYFGPGTRLLVL.

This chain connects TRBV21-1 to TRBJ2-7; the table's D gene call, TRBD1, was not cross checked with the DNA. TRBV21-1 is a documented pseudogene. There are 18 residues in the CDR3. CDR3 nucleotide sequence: TGTGCCAGCAGGAACGATCGGACCACCGGGACACCCTTGACTGTGCAGTACTTC. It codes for CASRNDRTTGTPLTVQYF.

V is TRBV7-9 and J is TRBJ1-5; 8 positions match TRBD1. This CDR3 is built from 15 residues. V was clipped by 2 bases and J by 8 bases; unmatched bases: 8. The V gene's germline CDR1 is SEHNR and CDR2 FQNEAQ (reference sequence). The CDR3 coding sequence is TGTGCCAGCAGCTTATTCGGACAGGGTACGGAGCCCCAGCATTTT. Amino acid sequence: CASSLFGQGTEPQHF.

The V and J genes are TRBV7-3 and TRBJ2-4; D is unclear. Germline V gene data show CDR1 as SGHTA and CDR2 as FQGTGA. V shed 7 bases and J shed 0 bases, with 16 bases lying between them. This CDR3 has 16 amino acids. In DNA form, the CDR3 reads TGTGCCAGCATCCCTGTGGGCCAACTAGCCAAAAACATTCAGTACTTC. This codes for CASIPVGQLAKNIQYF.

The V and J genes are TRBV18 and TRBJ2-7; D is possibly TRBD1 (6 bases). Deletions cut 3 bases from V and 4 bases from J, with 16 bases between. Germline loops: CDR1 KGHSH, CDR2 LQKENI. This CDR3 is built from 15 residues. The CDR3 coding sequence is TGTGCCAGCTCACCTACTACCGGGACAAATTACGAGCAGTACTTC. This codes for CASSPTTGTNYEQYF.

In nucleotides, the CDR3 is TGTGCCAGCAGCCAATTCTTTAAGGCTAGCGGAGGGCATGAGCAGTTCTTC. Amino acid sequence: CASSQFFKASGGHEQFF. This chain uses TRBV14 with TRBJ2-1; 7 bases map to TRBD2. From germline, CDR1 is SGHDN and CDR2 FVKESK. The CDR3 covers 17 residues. V lost 2 bases, J lost 8 bases, and 15 bases stayed unmatched.

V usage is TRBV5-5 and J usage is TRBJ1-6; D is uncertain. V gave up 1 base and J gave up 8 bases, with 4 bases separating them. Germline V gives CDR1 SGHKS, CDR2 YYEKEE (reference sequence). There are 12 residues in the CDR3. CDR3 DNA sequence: TGTGCCAGCAGCTTGTCAGATTCACCCCTCCACTTT. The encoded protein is CASSLSDSPLHF. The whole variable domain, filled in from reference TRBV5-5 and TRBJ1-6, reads DAGVTQSPTHLIKTRGQQVTLRCSPISGHKSVSWYQQVLGQGPQFIFQYYEKEERGRGNFPDRFSARQFPNYSSELNVNALLLGDSALYLCASSLSDSPLHFGNGTRLTVT.

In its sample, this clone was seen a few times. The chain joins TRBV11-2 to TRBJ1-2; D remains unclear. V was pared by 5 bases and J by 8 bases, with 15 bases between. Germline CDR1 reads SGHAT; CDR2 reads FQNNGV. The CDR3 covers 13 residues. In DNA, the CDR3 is TGTGCCAGCAGCCCCGAAAGACTCCGCGGCTACACCTTC. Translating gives CASSPERLRGYTF.

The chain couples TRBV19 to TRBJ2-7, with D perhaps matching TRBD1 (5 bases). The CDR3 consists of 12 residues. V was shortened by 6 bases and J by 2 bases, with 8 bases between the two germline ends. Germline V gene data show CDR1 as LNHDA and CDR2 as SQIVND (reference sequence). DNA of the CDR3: TGTGCCAGTAGACAGGACCCCTACGAGCAGTACTTC. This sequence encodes CASRQDPYEQYF.

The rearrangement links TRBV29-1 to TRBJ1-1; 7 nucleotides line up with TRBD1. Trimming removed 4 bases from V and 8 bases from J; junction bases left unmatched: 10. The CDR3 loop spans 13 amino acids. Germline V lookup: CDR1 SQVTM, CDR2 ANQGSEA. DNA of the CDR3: TGCAGCGTTGGCGGGTGGGACAGCGTCGAAGCTTTCTTT. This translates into CSVGGWDSVEAFF. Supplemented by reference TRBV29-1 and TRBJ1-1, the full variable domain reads SAVISQKPSRDICQRGTSLTIQCQVDSQVTMMFWYRQQPGQSLTLIATANQGSEATYESGFVIDKFPISRPNLTFSTLTVSNMSPEDSSIYLCSVGGWDSVEAFFGQGTRLTVV.

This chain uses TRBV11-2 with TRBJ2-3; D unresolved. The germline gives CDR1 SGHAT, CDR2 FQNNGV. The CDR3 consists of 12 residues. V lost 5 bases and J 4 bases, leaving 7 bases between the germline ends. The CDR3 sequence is CASSNRADTQYF. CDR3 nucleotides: TGTGCCAGCAGCAACCGGGCAGATACGCAGTATTTT.

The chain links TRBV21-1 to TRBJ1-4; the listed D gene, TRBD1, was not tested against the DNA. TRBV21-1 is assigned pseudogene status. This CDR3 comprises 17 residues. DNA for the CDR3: TGTGCCAGCAGCGGTCGTTGGGACAGTGGGTCGAATGAAAAACTGTTTTTT. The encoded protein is CASSGRWDSGSNEKLFF.

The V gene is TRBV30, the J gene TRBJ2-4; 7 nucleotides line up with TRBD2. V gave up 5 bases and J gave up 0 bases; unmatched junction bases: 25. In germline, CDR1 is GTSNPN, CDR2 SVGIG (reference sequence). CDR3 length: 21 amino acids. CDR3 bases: TGTGCCTGGGCCAGGACTAGTTTTCTGGCACGCTCCTCCCTAGCCAAAAACATTCAGTACTTC. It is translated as CAWARTSFLARSSLAKNIQYF.